This T cell receptor (beta chain) was recorded in a study of blood T cell repertoires in COVID-19. Overall study: There were acute and convalescent COVID-19 samples, and they came from the United States, Italy and Spain. The cDNA or gDNA used as material had been derived from T cells, B-cell-depleted T cells, or PBMCs.

Per the authors' pipeline: Estimation of nucleated cell counts was performed using reference gene primer amplification. Using immunoSEQ multiplex PCR, the repertoire was profiled, and TCRdb retains in-frame clones only, with some absent. V, J and clone size reflect that table, while D and trimming were determined from the DNA. The profile shows 200,000 to 250,000 clones, 89% of them singletons. Unmatched junction bases numbered 5, after V lost 4 bases and J lost 4 bases. In germline, CDR1 is SGHTA, CDR2 FQGNSA. CDR3 length: 15 residues. The chain combines TRBV7-2 with TRBJ2-5, with 11 nucleotides matching TRBD2. This TCR derives from a woman between 40 and 50 years old with acute or convalescent COVID-19. The sample comprised peripheral blood. The DNA for the CDR3 is TGTGCCAGCAGCTCCGATAGCGGGGGGGGAGAGACCCAGTACTTC. Its translation: CASSSDSGGGETQYF.